These 21 T cell receptor beta chains were sequenced from one sample in a study of vaccination and CD4 T cells after COVID-19. The Oncomine TCR Beta short-read assay sequenced DNA from cultured CD4+ T cells. Using its own MiXCR run on the PCR reads, TCRdb lists one record per CDR3 protein. Of fewer than 20,000 distinct CDR3 sequences listed, approximately 73% were seen once; the top ten hold approximately 9.9%. Treatment in this sample: roughly 10-day PBMC culture with coronavirus spike peptide pools or control peptides (ViraFEST assay). Their recognized antigens are unknown. The material sequenced was CD4+ T cells from blood, cultured in vitro. Receptors were obtained from a human donor who had recovered from COVID-19.

V usage is TRBV21-1 and J usage is TRBJ2-1; no DNA check was done on the table's D call, TRBD2. TRBV21-1 constitutes a pseudogene. This CDR3 has 15 amino acids. As DNA, the CDR3 is TGTGCCAGCAGCAATTGTGGAGCGGGAGAGAATGAGCAGTTCTTC. The encoded protein is CASSNCGAGENEQFF.

This clonotype was counted only a few times. DNA of the CDR3: TGTGCCAGCAGCTTACTCCCTACAAGCAGCACTGAAGCTTTCTTT. This encodes CASSLLPTSSTEAFF. The chain recombines TRBV7-3 with TRBJ1-1; D gene ambiguous. CDR3 length: 15 residues. Deletions cut 2 bases from V and 4 bases from J, with 14 bases between. CDR1 is SGHTA, CDR2 FQGTGA, per germline.

V usage is TRBV6-1 and J usage is TRBJ1-4; no definite D call. V dropped 4 bases and J dropped 6 bases, with 9 bases sitting between them. The CDR3 is 13 residues long. CDR1 and CDR2 from the germline V gene are MNHNS and SASEGT. The CDR3 protein is CASSVMADEKLFF. CDR3 sequence (DNA): TGTGCCAGCAGTGTTATGGCAGATGAAAAACTGTTTTTT.

This rearrangement joins TRBV28 to TRBJ2-7; TRBD2 matches at 8 bases. Trimming removed 2 bases from V and 5 bases from J; junction bases left unmatched: 5. CDR1 is MDHEN and CDR2 is SYDVKM in the germline V gene. This CDR3 is built from 14 residues. This chain's CDR3 is CASSLTGLVDEQYF. CDR3 nucleotides: TGTGCCAGCAGTTTAACGGGACTAGTCGACGAGCAGTACTTC. The variable domain in full, completed from reference TRBV28 and TRBJ2-7, reads DVKVTQSSRYLVKRTGEKVFLECVQDMDHENMFWYRQDPGLGLRLIYFSYDVKMKEKGDIPEGYSVSREKKERFSLILESASTNQTSMYLCASSLTGLVDEQYFGPGTRLTVT.

A few counts support this clonotype. The CDR3 DNA reads as TGTGCCAGCAGCTACGTGCGGGGGCCGGGTGGCTACACCTTC. Protein sequence: CASSYVRGPGGYTF. The chain links TRBV7-2 to TRBJ1-2; possibly TRBD1 for D (6 bases). The germline CDR1 and CDR2 sequences are SGHTA and FQGNSA. The CDR3 consists of 14 residues. The germline V and J ends were trimmed by 4 bases and 7 bases, with 16 bases remaining between them.

The V and J genes are TRBV7-2 and TRBJ2-2; 7 bases map to TRBD2. Losses at the gene ends were 6 bases for V and 6 bases for J; bases not matched to a gene: 7. Germline V gene lookup returns CDR1 SGHTA and CDR2 FQGNSA. The CDR3 contains 14 residues. CDR3 nucleotide sequence: TGTGCCAGCAGACCCGCGGGAGCCGCCGGGGAGCTGTTTTTT. It specifies CASRPAGAAGELFF.

CDR3 loop: CASRLTNTYEQYF. DNA of the CDR3: TGTGCCAGCAGACTGACTAACACCTACGAGCAGTACTTC. The V gene is TRBV6-1, the J gene TRBJ2-7; D is perhaps TRBD2 (5 bases). The V gene lost 6 bases and the J gene lost 2 bases, with 11 bases spanning the gap. The germline gives CDR1 MNHNS, CDR2 SASEGT. The CDR3 spans 13 residues.

DNA for the CDR3: TGTGCCAGCAGCTATAAGAATGCAGATACGCAGTATTTT. It specifies CASSYKNADTQYF. J is TRBJ2-3 and V is TRBV7-2; D uncertain. This CDR3 is 13 amino acids long. Trimming removed 4 bases at V and 4 bases at J, with 9 bases between. CDR1 is SGHTA and CDR2 is FQGNSA in the germline V gene.

This sequence joins TRBV19 and TRBJ1-1; 7 nucleotides agree with TRBD1. The CDR3 contains 12 residues. J gave up 11 bases and V 7 bases, and 10 bases lay outside the gene matches. Germline V gene sequence: CDR1 LNHDA, CDR2 SQIVND (reference sequence). The CDR3 loop is CASNGDSGSAFF. The CDR3, as DNA: TGTGCCAGTAATGGGGACAGCGGGTCGGCTTTCTTT. Variable domain in full (rest from reference TRBV19 and TRBJ1-1): DGGITQSPKYLFRKEGQNVTLSCEQNLNHDAMYWYRQDPGQGLRLIYYSQIVNDFQKGDIAEGYSVSREKKESFPLTVTSAQKNPTAFYLCASNGDSGSAFFGQGTRLTVV.

The table lists this clonotype with a count of one. The chain employs TRBV10-3 and TRBJ1-2; D gene ambiguous. V was shortened by 6 bases and J by 3 bases, with 11 bases between the two germline ends. Germline lookup yields CDR1 ENHRY and CDR2 SYGVKD. The CDR3 has 13 amino acids. This chain's CDR3 is CAISLDGDYGYTF. The CDR3 DNA is TGTGCCATCAGCCTGGACGGAGACTATGGCTACACCTTC.

V usage is TRBV7-9 and J usage is TRBJ1-1; a weak D match, TRBD1 (5 bases). The germline V gene encodes CDR1 SEHNR and CDR2 FQNEAQ (reference sequence). Trimming removed 2 bases from V and 2 bases from J, with 15 bases in between. The CDR3 extends over 16 amino acids. The CDR3 nucleotides read TGTGCCAGCAGCTTAAGGTACGGGGCGGACAACACTGAAGCTTTCTTT. It encodes CASSLRYGADNTEAFF.

This chain joins TRBV4-3 and TRBJ2-3; tentative D call: TRBD1 (5 bases). Germline values: CDR1 LGHNA, CDR2 YSLEER. V was cut by 0 bases and J by 0 bases, with 13 bases left in between. The CDR3 has 17 amino acids. CDR3 DNA: TGCGCCAGCAGCCAAGATCCCGACAGCCCTAGCACAGATACGCAGTATTTT. Translation: CASSQDPDSPSTDTQYF.

The chain recombines TRBV19 with TRBJ1-5, with D hard to call. The germline CDR1 and CDR2 sequences are LNHDA and SQIVND (reference sequence). CDR3 length: 13 amino acids. Trimming cost V 8 bases and J 4 bases, with 12 bases left between them. The CDR3 DNA sequence: TGTGCCAGTGTGATACGAGAAAATCAGCCCCAGCATTTT. This gives the protein CASVIRENQPQHF. The entire variable domain, with the rest obtained from reference TRBV19 and TRBJ1-5, is as follows: DGGITQSPKYLFRKEGQNVTLSCEQNLNHDAMYWYRQDPGQGLRLIYYSQIVNDFQKGDIAEGYSVSREKKESFPLTVTSAQKNPTAFYLCASVIRENQPQHFGDGTRLSIL.

This chain uses TRBV28 with TRBJ2-7; possibly TRBD1 or TRBD2 for D (5 bases each). V was pared by 2 bases and J by 3 bases, with 14 bases between. Looked up from germline, CDR1 is MDHEN and CDR2 is SYDVKM. CDR3 length: 15 residues. CDR3 nucleotide sequence: TGTGCCAGCAGTTTACCGGGACCTGTCAGCTACGAGCAGTACTTC. It yields the protein CASSLPGPVSYEQYF.

This clonotype was seen only once. This sequence joins TRBV6-1 and TRBJ1-2; TRBD1 aligns across 7 bases. The ends lost 5 bases at V and 8 bases at J; junction bases unmatched: 8. Germline loops: CDR1 MNHNS, CDR2 SASEGT. CDR3 length: 13 residues. The CDR3 nucleotides read TGTGCCAGCAGTATCGGACAGGACGGCGGCTACACCTTC. Its protein is CASSIGQDGGYTF.

This clonotype was recorded a few times. The chain combines TRBV12-3 or TRBV12-4 with TRBJ2-2, with 9 bases aligning to TRBD2. V was pared by 5 bases and J by 5 bases, with 3 bases of the junction left unmatched. The CDR3 extends over 14 amino acids. CDR3 bases: TGTGCCAGCAGTACGGGACTAGCAACCGGGGAGCTGTTTTTT. Its translation is CASSTGLATGELFF.

V usage is TRBV6-5 and J usage is TRBJ1-4; D not resolved. The CDR3 totals 15 residues. Germline V gene data show CDR1 as MNHEY and CDR2 as SVGAGI. Trimming pared 0 bases from V and 6 bases from J, leaving 11 bases between. CDR3 bases: TGTGCCAGCAGTTACTCCCGCGGCGGGTATGAAAAACTGTTTTTT. Residues: CASSYSRGGYEKLFF.

The V call is TRBV7-8, the J call TRBJ1-1; D gene ambiguous. The V end was cut by 1 base, the J end by 0 bases, with 9 bases between. Germline V gene lookup returns CDR1 SGHVS and CDR2 FQNEAQ. The length of the CDR3 is 15 residues. The CDR3 sequence: CASSLDPRLNTEAFF. The CDR3 region has the DNA TGTGCCAGCAGCTTAGACCCGAGATTGAACACTGAAGCTTTCTTT.

This chain joins TRBV19 and TRBJ2-3; D is undetermined. From germline, CDR1 is LNHDA and CDR2 SQIVND (reference sequence). The germline V and J ends were trimmed by 7 bases and 5 bases, with 13 bases remaining between them. This CDR3 region has 13 residues. The CDR3 region is CASTPTTGDTQYF. The CDR3 DNA follows: TGTGCCAGTACCCCCACTACCGGAGATACGCAGTATTTT.

The chain uses TRBV20-1 and TRBJ2-6; no reliable D call. The CDR3 consists of 13 residues. Germline V CDR1 and CDR2: DFQATT, SNEGSKA (reference sequence). CDR3 nucleotides: TGCAGCGCCAGGTTCTCTGGGGCCAACGTCCTGACTTTC. This encodes CSARFSGANVLTF.

The V and J genes are TRBV15 and TRBJ1-5, with a possible D match to TRBD1 (6 bases). Germline CDR1 LNHNV, CDR2 YYDKDF (reference sequence). Trimming took 7 bases from V and 0 from J, leaving 10 bases between them. The CDR3 loop spans 14 amino acids. The CDR3 DNA follows: TGTGCCACCACCGGGACATATAGCAATCAGCCCCAGCATTTT. Its translation is CATTGTYSNQPQHF.